This T cell receptor beta chain was identified during a study of CD8+CD57+ T cells in acquired aplastic anemia. Those patients picked for sequencing had displayed CD8+CD57+ cell expansion on flow cytometry. The study sampled blood from patients who had received no therapy. Profiling that covered TCR beta VDJ and CDR3 relied on genomic DNA as its template. TCRdb re-derived calls from the reads in MiXCR, one entry per CDR3 protein. The data show 100,000 to 150,000 distinct CDR3 sequences, approximately 61% seen once. Germline V gene lookup returns CDR1 SGDLS and CDR2 YYNGEE. Trimming stripped 0 bases from V and 10 bases from J, with 17 bases between. This CDR3 comprises 15 residues.

The rearrangement joins TRBV9 to TRBJ2-1, with D perhaps matching TRBD2 (5 bases). The material sequenced was sorted CD4+, CD8+, or CD8+CD57+ T cells (not recorded which) from PBMCs. The receptor's source is a human donor with aplastic anemia. CDR3 nucleotide sequence: TGTGCCAGCAGCGTAGGTGCGGCCTATGGAGGAGAGCAGTTCTTC. This gives the protein CASSVGAAYGGEQFF.